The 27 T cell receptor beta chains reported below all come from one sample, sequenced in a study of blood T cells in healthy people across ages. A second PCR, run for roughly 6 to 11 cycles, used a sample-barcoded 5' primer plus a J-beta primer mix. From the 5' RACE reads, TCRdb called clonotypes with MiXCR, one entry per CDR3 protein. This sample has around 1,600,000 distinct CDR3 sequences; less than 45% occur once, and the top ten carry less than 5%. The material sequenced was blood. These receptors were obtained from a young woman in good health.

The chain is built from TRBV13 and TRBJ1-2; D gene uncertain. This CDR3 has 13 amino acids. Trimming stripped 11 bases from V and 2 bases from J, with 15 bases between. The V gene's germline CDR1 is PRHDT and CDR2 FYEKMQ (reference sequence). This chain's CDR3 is CAGSSVLNYGYTF. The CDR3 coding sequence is TGTGCCGGTAGCTCGGTGCTAAACTATGGCTACACCTTC. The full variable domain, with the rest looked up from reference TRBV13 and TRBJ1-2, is AAGVIQSPRHLIKEKRETATLKCYPIPRHDTVYWYQQGPGQDPQFLISFYEKMQSDKGSIPDRFSAQQFSDYHSELNMSSLELGDSALYFCAGSSVLNYGYTFGSGTRLTVV.

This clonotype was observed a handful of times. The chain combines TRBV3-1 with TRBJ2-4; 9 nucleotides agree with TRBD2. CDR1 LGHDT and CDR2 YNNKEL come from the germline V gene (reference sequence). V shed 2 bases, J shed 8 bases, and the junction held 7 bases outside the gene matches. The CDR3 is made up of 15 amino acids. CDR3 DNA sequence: TGTGCCAGCAGCCAAAGCGGGAGGCGCGGTCACATTCAGTACTTC. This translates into CASSQSGRRGHIQYF.

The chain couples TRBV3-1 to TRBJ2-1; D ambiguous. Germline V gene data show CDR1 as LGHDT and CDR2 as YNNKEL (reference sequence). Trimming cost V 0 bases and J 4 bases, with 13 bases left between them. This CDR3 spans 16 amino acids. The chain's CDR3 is CASSQDPGSYYNEQFF. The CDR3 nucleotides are TGTGCCAGCAGCCAAGATCCGGGCTCGTATTACAATGAGCAGTTCTTC.

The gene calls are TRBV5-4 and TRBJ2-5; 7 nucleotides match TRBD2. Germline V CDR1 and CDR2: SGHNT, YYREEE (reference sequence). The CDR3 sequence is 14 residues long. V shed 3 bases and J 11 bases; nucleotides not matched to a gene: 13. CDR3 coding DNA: TGTGCCAGCAGCTACGCGACTAGCTTGGGTGAGCAGTACTTC. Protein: CASSYATSLGEQYF.

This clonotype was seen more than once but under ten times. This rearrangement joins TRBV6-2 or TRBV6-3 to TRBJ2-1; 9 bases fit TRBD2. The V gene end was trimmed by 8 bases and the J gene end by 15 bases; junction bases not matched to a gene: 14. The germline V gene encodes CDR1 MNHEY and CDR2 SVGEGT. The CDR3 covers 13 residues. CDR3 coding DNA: TGTGCCAGCCTCCCCCCCGGGACTAGCATAGGGTTCTTC. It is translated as CASLPPGTSIGFF.

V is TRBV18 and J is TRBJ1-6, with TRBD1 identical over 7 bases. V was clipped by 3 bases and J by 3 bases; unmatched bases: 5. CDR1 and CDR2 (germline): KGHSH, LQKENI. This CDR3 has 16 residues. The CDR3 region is CASSPRQGDYNSPLHF. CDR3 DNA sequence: TGTGCCAGCTCACCGCGACAGGGAGACTATAATTCACCCCTCCACTTT.

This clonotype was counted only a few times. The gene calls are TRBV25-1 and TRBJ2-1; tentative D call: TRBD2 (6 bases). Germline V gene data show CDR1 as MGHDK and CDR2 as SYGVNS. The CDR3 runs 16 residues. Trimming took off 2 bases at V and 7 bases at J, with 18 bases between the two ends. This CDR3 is CASSEEGGAYPNEQFF. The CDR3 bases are TGTGCCAGCAGTGAAGAGGGCGGGGCTTATCCAAATGAGCAGTTCTTC.

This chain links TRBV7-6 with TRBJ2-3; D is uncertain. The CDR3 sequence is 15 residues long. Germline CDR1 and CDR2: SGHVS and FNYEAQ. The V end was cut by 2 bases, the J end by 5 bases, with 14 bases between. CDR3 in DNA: TGTGCCAGCAGCTTAAGAGTCCGGGCAGAAGATACGCAGTATTTT. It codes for CASSLRVRAEDTQYF. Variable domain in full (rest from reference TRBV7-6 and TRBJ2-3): GAGVSQSPRYKVTKRGQDVALRCDPISGHVSLYWYRQALGQGPEFLTYFNYEAQQDKSGLPNDRFSAERPEGSISTLTIQRTEQRDSAMYRCASSLRVRAEDTQYFGPGTRLTVL.

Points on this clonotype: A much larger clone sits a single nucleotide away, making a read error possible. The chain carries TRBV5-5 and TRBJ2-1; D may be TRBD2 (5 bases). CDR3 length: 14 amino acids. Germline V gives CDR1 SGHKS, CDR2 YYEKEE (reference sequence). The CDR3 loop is CARSLVSAYNEQFF. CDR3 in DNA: TGTGCCAGAAGCTTGGTTAGCGCATACAATGAGCAGTTCTTC. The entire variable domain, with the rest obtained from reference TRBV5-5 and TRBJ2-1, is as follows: DAGVTQSPTHLIKTRGQQVTLRCSPISGHKSVSWYQQVLGQGPQFIFQYYEKEERGRGNFPDRFSARQFPNYSSELNVNALLLGDSALYLCARSLVSAYNEQFFGPGTRLTVL.

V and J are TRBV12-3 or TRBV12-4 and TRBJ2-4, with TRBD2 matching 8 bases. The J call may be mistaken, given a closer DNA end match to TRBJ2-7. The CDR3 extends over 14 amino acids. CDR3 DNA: TGTGCCAGCAGAGATAGCGGGGTAGCCTACGAGCAGTACTTC. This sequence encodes CASRDSGVAYEQYF.

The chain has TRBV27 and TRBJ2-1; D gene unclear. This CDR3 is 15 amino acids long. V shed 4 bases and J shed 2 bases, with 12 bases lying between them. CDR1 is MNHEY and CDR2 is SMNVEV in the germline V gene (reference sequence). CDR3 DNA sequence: TGTGCCAGCAGTTGGGCGACCAAGGCCTACAATGAGCAGTTCTTC. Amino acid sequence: CASSWATKAYNEQFF.

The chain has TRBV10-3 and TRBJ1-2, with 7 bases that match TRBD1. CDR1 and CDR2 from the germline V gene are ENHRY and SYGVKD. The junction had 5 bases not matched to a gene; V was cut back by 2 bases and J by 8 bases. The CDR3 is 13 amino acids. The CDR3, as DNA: TGTGCCATCAGTGAGACAGGGGAGACGGGCTACACCTTC. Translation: CAISETGETGYTF.

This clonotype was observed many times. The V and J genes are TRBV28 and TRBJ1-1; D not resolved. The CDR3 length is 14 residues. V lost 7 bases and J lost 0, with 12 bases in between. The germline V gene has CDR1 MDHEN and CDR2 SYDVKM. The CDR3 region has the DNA TGTGCCAGCACATTGAGGGCCATGAACACTGAAGCTTTCTTT. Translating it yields CASTLRAMNTEAFF.

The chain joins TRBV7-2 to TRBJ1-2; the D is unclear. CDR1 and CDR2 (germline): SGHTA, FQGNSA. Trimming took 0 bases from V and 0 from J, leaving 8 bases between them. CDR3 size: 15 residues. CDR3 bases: TGTGCCAGCAGCTTAGCTTCAGCAGCTAACTATGGCTACACCTTC. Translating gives CASSLASAANYGYTF.

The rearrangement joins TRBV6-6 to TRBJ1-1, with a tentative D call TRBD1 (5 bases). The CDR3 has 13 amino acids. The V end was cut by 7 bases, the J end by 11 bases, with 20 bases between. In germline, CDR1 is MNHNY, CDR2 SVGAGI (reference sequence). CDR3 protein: CASTGGTAGLAFF. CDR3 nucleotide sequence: TGTGCCAGCACGGGGGGGACCGCAGGGCTTGCTTTCTTT.

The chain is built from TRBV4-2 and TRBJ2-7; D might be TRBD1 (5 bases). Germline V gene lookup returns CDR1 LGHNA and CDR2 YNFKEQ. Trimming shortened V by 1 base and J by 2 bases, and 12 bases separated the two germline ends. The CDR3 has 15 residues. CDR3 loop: CASSQVQGHTYEQYF. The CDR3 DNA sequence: TGTGCCAGCAGCCAAGTGCAGGGTCACACCTACGAGCAGTACTTC.

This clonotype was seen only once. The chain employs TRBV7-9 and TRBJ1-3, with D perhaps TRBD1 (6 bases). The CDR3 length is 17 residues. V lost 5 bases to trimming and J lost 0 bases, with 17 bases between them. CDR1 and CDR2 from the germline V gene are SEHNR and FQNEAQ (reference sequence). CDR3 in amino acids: CASSLHRTDYSGNTIYF. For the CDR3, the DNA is TGTGCCAGCAGCCTCCACCGGACAGACTACTCTGGAAACACCATATATTTT. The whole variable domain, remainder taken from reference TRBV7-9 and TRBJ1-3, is DTGVSQNPRHKITKRGQNVTFRCDPISEHNRLYWYRQTLGQGPEFLTYFQNEAQLEKSRLLSDRFSAERPKGSFSTLEIQRTEQGDSAMYLCASSLHRTDYSGNTIYFGEGSWLTVV.

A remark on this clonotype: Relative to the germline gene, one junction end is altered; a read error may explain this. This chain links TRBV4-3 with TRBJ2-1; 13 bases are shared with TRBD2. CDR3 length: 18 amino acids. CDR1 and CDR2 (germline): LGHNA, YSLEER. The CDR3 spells CAGSQDSWTSGRNNEQFF. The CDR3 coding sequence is TGCGCCGGCAGCCAAGATAGCTGGACTAGCGGGAGAAACAATGAGCAGTTCTTC.

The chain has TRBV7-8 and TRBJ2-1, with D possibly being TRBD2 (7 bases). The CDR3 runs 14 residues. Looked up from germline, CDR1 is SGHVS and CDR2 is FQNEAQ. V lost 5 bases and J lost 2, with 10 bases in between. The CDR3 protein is CASSHGGPYNEQFF. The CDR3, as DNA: TGTGCCAGCAGCCACGGGGGGCCCTACAATGAGCAGTTCTTC. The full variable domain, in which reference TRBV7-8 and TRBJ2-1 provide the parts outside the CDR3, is GAGVSQSPRYKVAKRGQDVALRCDPISGHVSLFWYQQALGQGPEFLTYFQNEAQLDKSGLPSDRFFAERPEGSVSTLKIQRTQQEDSAVYLCASSHGGPYNEQFFGPGTRLTVL.

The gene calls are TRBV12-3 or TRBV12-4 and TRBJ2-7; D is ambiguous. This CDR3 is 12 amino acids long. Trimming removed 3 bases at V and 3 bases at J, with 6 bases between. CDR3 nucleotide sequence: TGTGCCAGCAGTTTTTATCGCTACGAGCAGTACTTC. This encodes CASSFYRYEQYF.

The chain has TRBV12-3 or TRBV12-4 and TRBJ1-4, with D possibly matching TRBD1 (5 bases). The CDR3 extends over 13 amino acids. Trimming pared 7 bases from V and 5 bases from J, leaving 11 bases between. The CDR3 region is CASISAGNEKLFF. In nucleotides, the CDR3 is TGTGCCAGCATTTCTGCAGGGAATGAAAAACTGTTTTTT.

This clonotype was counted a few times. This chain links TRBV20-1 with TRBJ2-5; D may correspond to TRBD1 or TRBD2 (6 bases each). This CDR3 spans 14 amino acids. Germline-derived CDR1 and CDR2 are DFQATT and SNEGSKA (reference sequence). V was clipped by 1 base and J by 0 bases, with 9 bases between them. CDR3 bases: TGCAGTGCTAGAGCGGGGGCGTACCAAGAGACCCAGTACTTC. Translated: CSARAGAYQETQYF.

The CDR3 region is CASSPLGGTSGRRNEQYF. CDR3 DNA sequence: TGTGCCAGCAGCCCACTAGGGGGGACTAGCGGGAGGAGGAATGAGCAGTACTTC. The chain carries TRBV7-2 and TRBJ2-1, with TRBD2 matching 15 bases. The DNA end is a closer match to TRBJ2-7, so the J assignment may be wrong. Germline CDR1 reads SGHTA; CDR2 reads FQGNSA. There are 18 residues in the CDR3.

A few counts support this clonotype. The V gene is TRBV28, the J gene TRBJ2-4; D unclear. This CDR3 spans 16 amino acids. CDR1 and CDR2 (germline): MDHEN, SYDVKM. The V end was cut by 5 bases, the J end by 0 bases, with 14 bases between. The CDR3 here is CASSLISRLAKNIQYF. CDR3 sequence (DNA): TGTGCCAGCAGTCTAATCTCGCGGCTAGCCAAAAACATTCAGTACTTC.

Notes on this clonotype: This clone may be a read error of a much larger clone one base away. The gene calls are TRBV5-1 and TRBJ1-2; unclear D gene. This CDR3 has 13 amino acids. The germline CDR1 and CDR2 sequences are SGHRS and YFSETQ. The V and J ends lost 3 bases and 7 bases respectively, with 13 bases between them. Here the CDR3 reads CASSCDVQAGYTF. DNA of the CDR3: TGCGCCAGCAGCTGCGACGTTCAGGCTGGCTACACCTTC.

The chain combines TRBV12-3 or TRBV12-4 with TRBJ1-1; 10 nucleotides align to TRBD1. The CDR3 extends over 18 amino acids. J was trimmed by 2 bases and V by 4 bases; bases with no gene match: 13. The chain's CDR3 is CASSSASAGTGANTEAFF. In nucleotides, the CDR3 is TGTGCCAGCAGTTCTGCGTCGGCTGGGACAGGGGCTAACACTGAAGCTTTCTTT.

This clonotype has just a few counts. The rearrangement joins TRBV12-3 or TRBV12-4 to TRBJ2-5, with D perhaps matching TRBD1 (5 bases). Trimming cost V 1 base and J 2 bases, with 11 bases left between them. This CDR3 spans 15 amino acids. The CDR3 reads CASSLVGRPQETQYF. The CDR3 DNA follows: TGTGCCAGCAGTTTAGTGGGGCGGCCTCAAGAGACCCAGTACTTC.